There are a few counts of the clone carrying this TCR beta chain. Its specificity is not known. Looked up from germline, CDR1 is SGHVS and CDR2 is FNYEAQ. The length of the CDR3 is 16 residues. The J segment lost 7 bases and the V segment lost 5 bases, leaving 11 bases of the junction unmatched. This record comes from a study of CD8+ T cells in alopecia areata. In the study overall: Oral tofacitinib (5 to 10 mg twice daily) was administered to treated patients. Study-wide results and caveats: Lesional scalp, notably in alopecia totalis/universalis, had clonality above that of normal scalp. Relative to mice, TCR sharing across patients was less clear, a difference possibly HLA-related.

Following RNA extraction, reverse transcription yielded cDNA that acted as the sequencing template. Using immunoSEQ multiplex PCR, the repertoire was profiled, and TCRdb retains in-frame clones only, with some absent. The sample includes about 11,000 clones, approximately 59% of them seen just once. Samples from alopecia areata patients were lesional scalp punch biopsies and peripheral blood. The sequences come from skin, collected at week 0. This sequence was found in a human donor with alopecia areata. The chain has TRBV7-6 and TRBJ2-1, with TRBD2 matching 10 bases. The CDR3 spells CASSPDSGRAWNEQFF. The CDR3 nucleotides are TGTGCCAGCAGCCCCGACAGCGGGAGGGCCTGGAATGAGCAGTTCTTC.